This passage covers 22 T cell receptor beta chains from one sample sequenced in a study of blood T cell repertoires in COVID-19. TCRdb's copy holds only in-frame clones and misses some; the assay was immunoSEQ multiplex PCR. The sample holds 150,000 to 200,000 clones, about 88% seen once. The sequencing sample was made of peripheral blood. Receptor source: a woman in her twenties or thirties with active or convalescent COVID-19.

The rearrangement uses TRBV19 and TRBJ1-1; tentatively, D is TRBD1 (6 bases). The V gene's germline CDR1 is LNHDA and CDR2 SQIVND (reference sequence). Trimming removed 4 bases from V and 0 bases from J, with 12 bases in between. The CDR3 has 15 amino acids. CDR3 residues: CASSKTGWMNTEAFF. CDR3 in DNA: TGTGCCAGTAGTAAGACAGGTTGGATGAACACTGAAGCTTTCTTT.

The chain carries TRBV20-1 and TRBJ1-6; D is possibly TRBD1 (6 bases). The V gene's germline CDR1 is DFQATT and CDR2 SNEGSKA (reference sequence). V was shortened by 3 bases and J by 5 bases, with 20 bases between the two germline ends. This CDR3 is 17 amino acids long. The DNA of the CDR3 is TGCAGTGCTAGTTACAGGGCTTGGGGCTCAAATAATTCACCCCTCCACTTT. As protein: CSASYRAWGSNNSPLHF.

The chain combines TRBV3-1 (or the pseudogene TRBV3-2) with TRBJ1-5; D unclear. This CDR3 region has 14 residues. Looked up from germline, CDR1 is LGHDT and CDR2 is YNNKEL (reference sequence). The V gene lost 1 base and the J gene lost 5 bases, with 9 bases spanning the gap. CDR3 DNA: TGTGCCAGCAGCCAAGGTGGAGAGCATCAGCCCCAGCATTTT. As protein: CASSQGGEHQPQHF.

The chain is built from TRBV22-1 and TRBJ2-2; the table's D call, TRBD2, was not checked against the DNA. TRBV22-1 is reported as a pseudogene. There are 13 residues in the CDR3. CDR3 sequence reads: CPGSAHCTGELFF. The CDR3 bases are TGTCCTGGGAGCGCACACTGCACCGGGGAGCTGTTTTTT.

The rearrangement uses TRBV28 and TRBJ2-1, with 10 bases identical to TRBD2. The CDR3 loop spans 14 amino acids. CDR1 and CDR2 from the germline V gene are MDHEN and SYDVKM. CDR3 bases: TGTGGATCCGGGATAGCGGGAGGCAACAATGAGCAGTTCTTC. Translating it yields CGSGIAGGNNEQFF.

A remark on this clone: Different DNA sequences within this sample yield the same CDR3. This chain links TRBV18 with TRBJ1-1; the D gene is possibly TRBD1 (5 bases). Germline loops: CDR1 KGHSH, CDR2 LQKENI. The germline V and J ends were trimmed by 5 bases and 1 base, with 8 bases remaining between them. CDR3 size: 13 residues. CDR3 coding DNA: TGTGCCAGCTCATCAACAGGGAACACTGAAGCTTTCTTT. The encoded protein is CASSSTGNTEAFF.

This chain uses TRBV28 with TRBJ1-1; TRBD1 matches 11 bases. The junction had 4 bases not matched to a gene; V was cut back by 5 bases and J by 5 bases. Germline assignment: CDR1 MDHEN and CDR2 SYDVKM. The CDR3 runs to 14 residues. The DNA of the CDR3 is TGTGCCAGCAGTAGGGACAGGGGGGGGACTGAAGCTTTCTTT. Amino acid sequence: CASSRDRGGTEAFF.

This clone was seen once. The chain links TRBV27 to TRBJ2-5; 7 bases align to TRBD1. The CDR3 totals 16 residues. The trim removed 2 bases at V and 1 base at J, leaving 7 bases unmatched. In germline, CDR1 is MNHEY, CDR2 SMNVEV (reference sequence). The CDR3 sequence is CASSLEGAGGQETQYF. Here the CDR3 DNA reads TGTGCCAGCAGTTTAGAGGGGGCAGGGGGCCAAGAGACCCAGTACTTC.

A few counts support this clone. The chain couples TRBV15 to TRBJ1-1; 7 bases map to TRBD1. Trimming removed 1 base from V and 6 bases from J; junction bases left unmatched: 11. The CDR3 spans 16 residues. CDR1 is LNHNV, CDR2 YYDKDF, per germline (reference sequence). The CDR3 sequence is CATSRATGSSWPEAFF. DNA of the CDR3: TGTGCCACCAGCAGAGCGACAGGGAGTAGTTGGCCTGAAGCTTTCTTT.

The chain employs TRBV30 and TRBJ1-1; maybe TRBD1 (5 bases). This CDR3 is 14 amino acids long. The V and J ends lost 1 base and 3 bases respectively, with 12 bases between them. Germline CDR1 and CDR2: GTSNPN and SVGIG (reference sequence). Here the CDR3 reads CAWSAVTGYTEAFF. The CDR3 nucleotides read TGTGCCTGGAGTGCCGTAACAGGATACACTGAAGCTTTCTTT.

This chain uses TRBV6-4 with TRBJ2-1; 7 positions match TRBD1. This CDR3 comprises 13 residues. The germline V gene encodes CDR1 MRHNA and CDR2 SNTAGT. V gave up 7 bases and J gave up 7 bases; unmatched junction bases: 7. CDR3 nucleotide sequence: TGTGCCAGCAAGGTGACAGGGAGTAATGAGCAGTTCTTC. Translated, it gives CASKVTGSNEQFF.

The chain links TRBV13 to TRBJ1-1; D not certain. Trimming stripped 3 bases from V and 7 bases from J, with 12 bases between. Germline loops: CDR1 PRHDT, CDR2 FYEKMQ (reference sequence). The CDR3 totals 13 residues. The CDR3 sequence: CASSFEGAREAFF. The CDR3 coding sequence is TGTGCCAGCAGCTTCGAGGGAGCCCGTGAAGCTTTCTTT.

The chain employs TRBV4-1 and TRBJ1-2; the match to TRBD1 covers 7 bases. V shed 4 bases and J 1 base; nucleotides not matched to a gene: 6. The CDR3 has 15 residues. CDR1 and CDR2 (germline): MGHRA, YSYEKL. CDR3 protein: CASSPGTANNYGYTF. CDR3 DNA sequence: TGCGCCAGCAGCCCCGGGACAGCAAATAACTATGGCTACACCTTC.

The genes are TRBV20-1 and TRBJ1-3; the match to TRBD1 covers 9 bases. V lost 3 bases, J lost 0 bases, and 6 bases stayed unmatched. CDR1 is DFQATT, CDR2 SNEGSKA, per germline (reference sequence). There are 16 residues in the CDR3. The CDR3 loop reads CSASRGQGNSGNTIYF. Written as DNA, the CDR3 is TGCAGTGCTAGTCGAGGACAGGGGAACTCTGGAAACACCATATATTTT.

This chain connects TRBV27 to TRBJ1-1; the D is unclear. Germline lookup yields CDR1 MNHEY and CDR2 SMNVEV (reference sequence). Trimming shortened V by 5 bases and J by 5 bases, and 18 bases separated the two germline ends. The CDR3 contains 15 residues. The CDR3 is CASSPRGGLGTEAFF. The CDR3 DNA reads TGTGCCAGCAGTCCCCGGGGAGGGCTGGGAACTGAAGCTTTCTTT.

On this clone: At one end, the junction sequence differs from germline, possibly due to a read error. The V and J genes are TRBV5-4 and TRBJ2-7; TRBD2 might be the D (6 bases). CDR1 and CDR2 from the germline V gene are SGHNT and YYREEE (reference sequence). The CDR3 length is 13 residues. The CDR3 loop reads CASSLRGSSEQYF. CDR3 bases: TGTGCCAGCAGCTTGCGGGGGTCCTCCGAGCAGTACTTC.

V gene TRBV2 combines with J gene TRBJ1-5; D uncertain. The V end lost 6 bases, the J end lost 0 bases, and 12 bases lay between the germline ends. The CDR3 is 15 amino acids. Looked up from germline, CDR1 is SNHLY and CDR2 is FYNNEI. The CDR3 sequence is CASRGTGNSNQPQHF. The CDR3 region has the DNA TGTGCCAGCAGAGGAACGGGGAATAGCAATCAGCCCCAGCATTTT.

This rearrangement joins TRBV10-3 to TRBJ1-6; 7 bases match TRBD1. In germline, CDR1 is ENHRY, CDR2 SYGVKD. The CDR3 totals 15 residues. V shed 2 bases and J 9 bases; nucleotides not matched to a gene: 7. The CDR3 nucleotides read TGTGCCATCAGTGAGCACGGAGGGGGCGGTTCACCCCTCCACTTT. Protein: CAISEHGGGGSPLHF.

The V and J genes are TRBV28 and TRBJ2-7; D gene unclear. V gave up 5 bases and J gave up 2 bases, with 10 bases separating them. This CDR3 has 13 amino acids. Germline V gene lookup returns CDR1 MDHEN and CDR2 SYDVKM. In DNA, the CDR3 is TGTGCCAGCAGTGAGTTCAATCCCTACGAGCAGTACTTC. It yields the protein CASSEFNPYEQYF.

This chain connects TRBV7-9 to TRBJ2-7; TRBD1 might be the D (6 bases). The ends were cut back, 6 bases at V and 0 bases at J, with 21 bases in the middle. Germline lookup yields CDR1 SEHNR and CDR2 FQNEAQ (reference sequence). The CDR3 has 17 residues. In DNA form, the CDR3 reads TGTGCCAGCAGACGAGATGGGGGACACCAAGACTCCTACGAGCAGTACTTC. This translates into CASRRDGGHQDSYEQYF.

This clone has just one count. This rearrangement joins TRBV14 to TRBJ2-1; 8 bases fit TRBD2. V trimming: 3 bases; J trimming: 3 bases; junction bases outside the gene matches: 7. CDR3 length: 16 amino acids. The germline CDR1 and CDR2 sequences are SGHDN and FVKESK. As DNA, the CDR3 is TGTGCCAGCAGCCATGACCTAGCGGGCTACTACAATGAGCAGTTCTTC. It specifies CASSHDLAGYYNEQFF.

This clone appeared a single time. V usage is TRBV11-2 and J usage is TRBJ1-1, with a weak D call TRBD1 (6 bases). This CDR3 has 16 amino acids. Trimming took 5 bases from V and 1 from J, leaving 17 bases between them. Germline CDR1 reads SGHAT; CDR2 reads FQNNGV. The CDR3 coding sequence is TGTGCCAGCAGCCAGGGGTTCGGCCAGTCGAACACTGAAGCTTTCTTT. It encodes CASSQGFGQSNTEAFF.